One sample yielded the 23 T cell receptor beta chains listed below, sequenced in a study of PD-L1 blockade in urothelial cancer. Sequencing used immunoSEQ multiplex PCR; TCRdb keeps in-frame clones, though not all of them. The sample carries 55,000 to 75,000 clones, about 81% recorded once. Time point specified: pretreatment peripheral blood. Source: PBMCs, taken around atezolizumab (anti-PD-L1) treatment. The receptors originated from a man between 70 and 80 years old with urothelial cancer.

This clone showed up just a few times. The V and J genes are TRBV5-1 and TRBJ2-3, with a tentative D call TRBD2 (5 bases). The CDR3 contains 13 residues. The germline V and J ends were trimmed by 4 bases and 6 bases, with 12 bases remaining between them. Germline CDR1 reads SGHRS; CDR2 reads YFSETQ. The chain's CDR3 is CASSGGSLDTQYF. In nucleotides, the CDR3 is TGCGCCAGCAGCGGTGGGAGTTTGGATACGCAGTATTTT.

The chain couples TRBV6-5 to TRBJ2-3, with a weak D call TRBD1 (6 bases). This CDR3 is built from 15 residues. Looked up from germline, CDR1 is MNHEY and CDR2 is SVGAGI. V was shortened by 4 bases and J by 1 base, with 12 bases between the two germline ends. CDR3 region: CASSSQGKRTDTQYF. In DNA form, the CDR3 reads TGTGCCAGCAGTTCCCAGGGGAAACGCACAGATACGCAGTATTTT.

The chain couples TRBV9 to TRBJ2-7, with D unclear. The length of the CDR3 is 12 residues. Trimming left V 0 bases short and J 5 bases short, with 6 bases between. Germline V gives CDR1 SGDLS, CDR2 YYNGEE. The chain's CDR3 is CASSVGGDEQYF. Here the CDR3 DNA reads TGTGCCAGCAGCGTAGGTGGAGACGAGCAGTACTTC. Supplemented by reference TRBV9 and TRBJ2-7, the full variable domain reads DSGVTQTPKHLITATGQRVTLRCSPRSGDLSVYWYQQSLDQGLQFLIQYYNGEERAKGNILERFSAQQFPDLHSELNLSSLELGDSALYFCASSVGGDEQYFGPGTRLTVT.

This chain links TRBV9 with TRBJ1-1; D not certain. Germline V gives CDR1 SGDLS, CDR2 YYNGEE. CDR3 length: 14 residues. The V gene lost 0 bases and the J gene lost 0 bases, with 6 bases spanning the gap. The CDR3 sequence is CASSVGPLNTEAFF. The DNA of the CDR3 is TGTGCCAGCAGCGTAGGGCCCCTGAACACTGAAGCTTTCTTT.

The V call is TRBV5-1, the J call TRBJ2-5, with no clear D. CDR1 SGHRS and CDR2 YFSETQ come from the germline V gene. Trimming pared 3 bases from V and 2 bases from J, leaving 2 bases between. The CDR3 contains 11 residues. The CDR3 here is CASSSQETQYF. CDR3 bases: TGCGCCAGCAGCTCTCAAGAGACCCAGTACTTC.

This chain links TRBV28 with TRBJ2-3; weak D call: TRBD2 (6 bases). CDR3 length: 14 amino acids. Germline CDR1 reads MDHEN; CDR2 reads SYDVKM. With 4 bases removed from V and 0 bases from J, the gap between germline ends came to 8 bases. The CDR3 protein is CASSYGTSTDTQYF. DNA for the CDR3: TGTGCCAGCAGTTACGGGACTAGCACAGATACGCAGTATTTT. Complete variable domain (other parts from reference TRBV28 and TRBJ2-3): DVKVTQSSRYLVKRTGEKVFLECVQDMDHENMFWYRQDPGLGLRLIYFSYDVKMKEKGDIPEGYSVSREKKERFSLILESASTNQTSMYLCASSYGTSTDTQYFGPGTRLTVL.

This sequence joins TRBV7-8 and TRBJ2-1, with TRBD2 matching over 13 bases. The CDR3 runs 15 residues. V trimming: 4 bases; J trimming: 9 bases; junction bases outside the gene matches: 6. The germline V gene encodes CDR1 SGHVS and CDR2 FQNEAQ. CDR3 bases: TGTGCCAGCAGCTCGGGACTAGCGGGAATGGGTGAGCAGTTCTTC. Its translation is CASSSGLAGMGEQFF.

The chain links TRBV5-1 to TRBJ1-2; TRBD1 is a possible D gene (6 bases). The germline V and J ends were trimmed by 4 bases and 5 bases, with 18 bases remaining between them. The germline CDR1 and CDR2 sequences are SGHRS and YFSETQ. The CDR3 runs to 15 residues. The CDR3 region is CASSPSGGQRYGYTF. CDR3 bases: TGCGCCAGCAGCCCGAGCGGGGGACAAAGGTATGGCTACACCTTC.

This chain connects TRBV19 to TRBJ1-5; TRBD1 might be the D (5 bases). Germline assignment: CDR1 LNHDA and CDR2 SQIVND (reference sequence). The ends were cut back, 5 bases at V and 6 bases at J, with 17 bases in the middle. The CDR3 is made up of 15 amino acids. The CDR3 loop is CASSPGGVRGQPQHF. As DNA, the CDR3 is TGTGCCAGTAGTCCTGGGGGGGTGCGGGGTCAGCCCCAGCATTTT.

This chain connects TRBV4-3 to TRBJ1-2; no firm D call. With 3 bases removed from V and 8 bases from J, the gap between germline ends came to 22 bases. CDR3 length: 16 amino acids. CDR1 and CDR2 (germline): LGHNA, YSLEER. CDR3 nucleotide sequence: TGCGCCAGCAGCCAGGAAGCTAAGACGGGTTTAGACGGCTACACCTTC. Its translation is CASSQEAKTGLDGYTF.

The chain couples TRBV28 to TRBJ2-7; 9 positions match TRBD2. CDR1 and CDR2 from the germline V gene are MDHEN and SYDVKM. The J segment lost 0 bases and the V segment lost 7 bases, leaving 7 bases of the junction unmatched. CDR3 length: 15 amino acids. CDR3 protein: CASIPTSGFSYEQYF. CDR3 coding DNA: TGTGCCAGCATTCCGACTAGCGGCTTCTCCTACGAGCAGTACTTC.

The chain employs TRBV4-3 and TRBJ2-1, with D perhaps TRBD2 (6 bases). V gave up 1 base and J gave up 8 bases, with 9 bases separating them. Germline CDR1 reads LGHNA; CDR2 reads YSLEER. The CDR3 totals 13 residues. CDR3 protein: CASSQVAGHEQFF. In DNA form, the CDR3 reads TGCGCCAGCAGCCAAGTCGCGGGACATGAGCAGTTCTTC.

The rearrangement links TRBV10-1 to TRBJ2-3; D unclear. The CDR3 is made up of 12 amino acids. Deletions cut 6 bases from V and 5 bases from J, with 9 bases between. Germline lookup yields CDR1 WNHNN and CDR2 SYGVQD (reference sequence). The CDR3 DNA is TGCGCCAGCAGCCCGTCGGGAGATACGCAGTATTTT. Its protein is CASSPSGDTQYF.

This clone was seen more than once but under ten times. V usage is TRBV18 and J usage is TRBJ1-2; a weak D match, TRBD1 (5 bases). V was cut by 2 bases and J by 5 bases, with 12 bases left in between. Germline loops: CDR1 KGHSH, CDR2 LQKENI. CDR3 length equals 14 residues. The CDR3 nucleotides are TGTGCCAGCTCACCAATAGACAGCCTATATGGCTACACCTTC. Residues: CASSPIDSLYGYTF.

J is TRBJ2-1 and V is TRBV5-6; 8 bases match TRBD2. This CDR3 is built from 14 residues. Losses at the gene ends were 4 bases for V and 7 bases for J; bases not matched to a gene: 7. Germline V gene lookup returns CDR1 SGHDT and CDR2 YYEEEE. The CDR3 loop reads CASSPSGLLNEQFF. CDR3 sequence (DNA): TGTGCCAGCAGCCCTAGCGGGCTGCTTAATGAGCAGTTCTTC. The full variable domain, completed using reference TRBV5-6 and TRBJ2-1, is DAGVTQSPTHLIKTRGQQVTLRCSPKSGHDTVSWYQQALGQGPQFIFQYYEEEERQRGNFPDRFSGHQFPNYSSELNVNALLLGDSALYLCASSPSGLLNEQFFGPGTRLTVL.

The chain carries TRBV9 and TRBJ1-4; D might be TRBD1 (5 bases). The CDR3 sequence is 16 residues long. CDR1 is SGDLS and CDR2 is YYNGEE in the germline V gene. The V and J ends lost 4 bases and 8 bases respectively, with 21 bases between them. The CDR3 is CASSSAEARGGEKLFF. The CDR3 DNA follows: TGTGCCAGCAGCAGCGCGGAGGCTAGGGGAGGAGAAAAACTGTTTTTT.

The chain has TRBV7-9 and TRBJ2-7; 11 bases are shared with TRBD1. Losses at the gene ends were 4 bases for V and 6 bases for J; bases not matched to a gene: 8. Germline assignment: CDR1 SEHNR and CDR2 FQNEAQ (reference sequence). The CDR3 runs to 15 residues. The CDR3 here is CASSYSGTGGFEQYF. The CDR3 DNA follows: TGTGCCAGCAGCTACTCCGGGACAGGGGGTTTCGAGCAGTACTTC.

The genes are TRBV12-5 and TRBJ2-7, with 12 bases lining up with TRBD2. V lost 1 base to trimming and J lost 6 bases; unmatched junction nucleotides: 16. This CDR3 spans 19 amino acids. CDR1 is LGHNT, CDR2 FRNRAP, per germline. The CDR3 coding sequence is TGTGCTAGTGGTTTGGGCCACCTGACTAGCGGGAGTGGAATCGGCGAGCAGTACTTC. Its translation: CASGLGHLTSGSGIGEQYF.

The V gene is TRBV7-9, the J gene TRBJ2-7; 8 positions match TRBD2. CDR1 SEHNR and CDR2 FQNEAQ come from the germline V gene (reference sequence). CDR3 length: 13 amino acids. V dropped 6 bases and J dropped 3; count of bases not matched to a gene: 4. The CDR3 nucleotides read TGTGCCAGCAGTTCAGGGACTAGCTACGAGCAGTACTTC. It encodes CASSSGTSYEQYF.

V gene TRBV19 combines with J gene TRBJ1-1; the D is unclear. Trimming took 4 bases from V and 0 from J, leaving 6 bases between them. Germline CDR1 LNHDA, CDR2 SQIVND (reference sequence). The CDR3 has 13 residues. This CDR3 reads CASSRSVNTEAFF. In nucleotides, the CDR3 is TGTGCCAGTAGTAGGAGTGTGAACACTGAAGCTTTCTTT.

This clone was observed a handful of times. The CDR3 loop reads CAISDLENLRHSGNTIYF. Written as DNA, the CDR3 is TGTGCCATCAGTGATCTAGAAAACTTGCGTCACTCTGGAAACACCATATATTTT. This sequence joins TRBV10-3 and TRBJ1-3; unclear D gene. The CDR3 loop spans 18 amino acids. Between the trimmed V and J ends, which lost 3 bases and 0 bases, there was a span of 18 bases. Germline V CDR1 and CDR2: ENHRY, SYGVKD.

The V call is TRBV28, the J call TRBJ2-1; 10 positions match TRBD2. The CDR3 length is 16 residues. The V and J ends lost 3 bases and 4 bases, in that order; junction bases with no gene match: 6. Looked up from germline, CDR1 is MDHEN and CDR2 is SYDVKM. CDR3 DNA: TGTGCCAGCAGTTTCGTAAGCGGGAGGGCATACAATGAGCAGTTCTTC. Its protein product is CASSFVSGRAYNEQFF. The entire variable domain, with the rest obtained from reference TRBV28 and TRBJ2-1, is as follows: DVKVTQSSRYLVKRTGEKVFLECVQDMDHENMFWYRQDPGLGLRLIYFSYDVKMKEKGDIPEGYSVSREKKERFSLILESASTNQTSMYLCASSFVSGRAYNEQFFGPGTRLTVL.

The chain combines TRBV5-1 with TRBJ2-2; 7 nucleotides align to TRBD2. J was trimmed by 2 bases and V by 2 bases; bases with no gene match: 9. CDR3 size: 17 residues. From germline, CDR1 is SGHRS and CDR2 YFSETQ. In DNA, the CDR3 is TGCGCCAGCAGCTTAGTGTCTAGCGGAGATAACACCGGGGAGCTGTTTTTT. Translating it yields CASSLVSSGDNTGELFF.